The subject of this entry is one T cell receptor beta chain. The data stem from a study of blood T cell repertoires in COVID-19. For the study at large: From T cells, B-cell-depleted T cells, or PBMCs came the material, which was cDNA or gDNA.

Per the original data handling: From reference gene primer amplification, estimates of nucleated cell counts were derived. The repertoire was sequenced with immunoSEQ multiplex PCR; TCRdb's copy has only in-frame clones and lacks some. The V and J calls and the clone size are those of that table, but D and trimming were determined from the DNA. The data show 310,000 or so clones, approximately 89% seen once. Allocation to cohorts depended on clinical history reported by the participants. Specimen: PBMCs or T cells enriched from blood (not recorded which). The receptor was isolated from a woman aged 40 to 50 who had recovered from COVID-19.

In DNA, the CDR3 is TGTGCCAGCAGTACGTTTAGGAACACTGAAGCTTTCTTT. The encoded protein is CASSTFRNTEAFF. This chain connects TRBV6-5 to TRBJ1-1, with no clear D. Germline values: CDR1 MNHEY, CDR2 SVGAGI. With 5 bases removed from V and 1 base from J, the gap between germline ends came to 8 bases. The CDR3 loop spans 13 amino acids.